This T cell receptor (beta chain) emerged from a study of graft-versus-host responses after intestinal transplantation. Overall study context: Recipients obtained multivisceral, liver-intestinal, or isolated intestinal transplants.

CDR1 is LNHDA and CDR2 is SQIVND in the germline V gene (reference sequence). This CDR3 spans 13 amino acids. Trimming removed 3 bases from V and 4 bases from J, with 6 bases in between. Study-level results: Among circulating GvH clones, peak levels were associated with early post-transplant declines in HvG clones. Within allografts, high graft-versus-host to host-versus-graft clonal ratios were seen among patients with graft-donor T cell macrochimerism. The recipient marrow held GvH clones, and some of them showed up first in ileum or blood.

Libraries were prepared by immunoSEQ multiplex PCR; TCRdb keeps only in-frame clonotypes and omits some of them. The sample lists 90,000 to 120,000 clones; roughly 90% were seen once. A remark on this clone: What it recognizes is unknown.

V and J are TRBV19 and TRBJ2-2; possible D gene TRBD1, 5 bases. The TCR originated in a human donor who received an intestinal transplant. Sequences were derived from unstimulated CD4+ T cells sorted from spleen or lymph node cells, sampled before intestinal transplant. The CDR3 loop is CASSIQGTGELFF. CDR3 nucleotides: TGTGCCAGTAGTATCCAGGGCACCGGGGAGCTGTTTTTT.